This record looks at one TCR beta chain sequence and its context. Profiling relied on immunoSEQ multiplex PCR, and the TCRdb table lists in-frame clones only, not all of them. The data contain about 52,000 clones, 92% of them seen just once; the ten biggest clones take up less than 0.8%. This entry comes from a study of T cell changes during pregnancy in multiple sclerosis. The sequenced sample was CD4+ T cells from peripheral blood mononuclear cells, obtained in the third trimester of pregnancy. This receptor was taken from a female donor with multiple sclerosis, enrolled in a pregnancy study.

The CDR3 region has the DNA TGTGCCAGTCGACAGGGGGCTTCTGGAAACACCATATATTTT. Its translation: CASRQGASGNTIYF. This chain joins TRBV19 and TRBJ1-3; TRBD1 matches at 10 bases. CDR1 is LNHDA, CDR2 SQIVND, per germline (reference sequence). CDR3 length: 14 residues. After removal of 8 bases from V and 1 base from J, the junction contained 2 bases not matched to a gene.